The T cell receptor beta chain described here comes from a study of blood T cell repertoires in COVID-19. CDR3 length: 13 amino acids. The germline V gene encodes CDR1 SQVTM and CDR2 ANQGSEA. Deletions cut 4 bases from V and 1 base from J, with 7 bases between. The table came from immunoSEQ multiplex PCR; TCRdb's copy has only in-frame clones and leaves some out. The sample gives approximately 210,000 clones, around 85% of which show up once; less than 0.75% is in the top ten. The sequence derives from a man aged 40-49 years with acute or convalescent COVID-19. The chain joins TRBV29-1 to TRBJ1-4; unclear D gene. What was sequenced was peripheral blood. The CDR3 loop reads CSVGHGTNEKLFF. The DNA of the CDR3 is TGCAGCGTTGGACATGGAACTAATGAAAAACTGTTTTTT.